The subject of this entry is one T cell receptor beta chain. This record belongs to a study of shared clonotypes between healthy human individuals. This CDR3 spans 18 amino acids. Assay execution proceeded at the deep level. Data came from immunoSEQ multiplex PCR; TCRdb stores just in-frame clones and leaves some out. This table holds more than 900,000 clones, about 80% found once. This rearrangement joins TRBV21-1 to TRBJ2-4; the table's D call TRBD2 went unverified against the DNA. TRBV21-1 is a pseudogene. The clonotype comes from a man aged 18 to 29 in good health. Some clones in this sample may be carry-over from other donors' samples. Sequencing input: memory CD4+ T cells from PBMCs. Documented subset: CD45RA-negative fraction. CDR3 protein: CASSNRSEGRRAKNIQYF. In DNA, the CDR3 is TGTGCCAGCAGCAACCGGAGCGAAGGGCGGAGGGCCAAAAACATTCAGTACTTC.